The clone carrying this T cell receptor beta chain was seen a handful of times. MiXCR, run by TCRdb on the 5' RACE reads, gives a single entry per CDR3 protein. The sample has around 370,000 distinct CDR3 sequences; more than 20% are singletons. The data derive from a study of T-cell memory formation after mild COVID-19. Whole-study context: Largely donor-specific sequence clusters came from two donors.

Sequenced input: PBMCs or a T cell subset sorted from them (not recorded which). The clonotype was recovered from an adult woman who had mild COVID-19 (a few samples of this study predate the infection). Cell type and time point are not known.

Here the CDR3 reads CASSRNLAGTVNGYTF. DNA of the CDR3: TGTGCCAGCAGCCGCAACCTCGCAGGGACAGTTAATGGCTACACCTTC. The chain carries TRBV4-2 and TRBJ1-2; 7 bases map to TRBD1. Trimming at V came to 4 bases and at J to 6 bases, leaving 14 bases not matched to a gene. Germline CDR1 and CDR2: LGHNA and YNFKEQ. The length of the CDR3 is 16 residues.